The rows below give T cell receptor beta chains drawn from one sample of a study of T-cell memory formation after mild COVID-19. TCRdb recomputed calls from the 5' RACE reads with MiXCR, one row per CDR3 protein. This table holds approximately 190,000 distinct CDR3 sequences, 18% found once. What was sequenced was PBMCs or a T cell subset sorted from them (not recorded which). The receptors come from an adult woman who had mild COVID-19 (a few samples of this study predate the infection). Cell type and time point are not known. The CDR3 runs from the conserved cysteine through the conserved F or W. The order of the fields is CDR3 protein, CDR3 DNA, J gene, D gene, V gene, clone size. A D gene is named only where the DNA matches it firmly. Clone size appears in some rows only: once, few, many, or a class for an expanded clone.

CSASYGNYGYTF TGCAGTGCTAGCTATGGGAACTATGGCTACACCTTC TRBJ1-2 NA TRBV20-1 few
CSVGNSYYNEQFF TGCAGCGTAGGTAATAGCTACTACAATGAGCAGTTCTTC TRBJ2-1 NA TRBV29-1 NA
CASSERDSKGYTF TGTGCCAGCAGCGAGAGGGACAGCAAAGGCTACACCTTC TRBJ1-2 TRBD1 TRBV7-8 NA
CSAAPGLAGGAPGELFF TGCAGTGCCGCCCCGGGACTAGCGGGGGGGGCCCCCGGGGAGCTGTTTTTT TRBJ2-2 TRBD2 TRBV20-1 few
CASSQRTDSTDTQYF TGCGCCAGCAGCCAACGGACAGATAGCACAGATACGCAGTATTTT TRBJ2-3 NA TRBV5-1 NA
CASSSLGSGANVLTF TGTGCCAGCAGCTCATTGGGATCTGGGGCCAACGTCCTGACTTTC TRBJ2-6 NA TRBV9 NA
CASSLRRSGELFF TGTGCCAGCAGCCTAAGGAGGTCCGGGGAGCTGTTTTTT TRBJ2-2 NA TRBV12-3/TRBV12-4 few
CASSLAGEGSYGYTF TGTGCCAGCAGCTTAGCTGGGGAGGGAAGCTATGGCTACACCTTC TRBJ1-2 NA TRBV7-2 NA
CASSFPGGQFYEQYF TGCGCCAGCAGCTTCCCAGGGGGGCAGTTCTACGAGCAGTACTTC TRBJ2-7 NA TRBV5-1 many
CASTRGLAGGPRTDTQYF TGCGCCAGCACGCGGGGACTAGCGGGGGGGCCTCGAACAGATACGCAGTATTTT TRBJ2-3 TRBD2 TRBV4-1 few
CASSFSVGQGYGYTF TGTGCCAGCAGTTTTAGTGTCGGGCAGGGGTATGGCTACACCTTC TRBJ1-2 NA TRBV12-3/TRBV12-4 many
CASSSWTSGLLSQETQYF TGTGCCAGCAGCTCCTGGACTAGCGGTCTTCTTAGCCAAGAGACCCAGTACTTC TRBJ2-5 TRBD2 TRBV7-2 NA
CASSLGGGWAYNEQFF TGTGCCAGCAGCTTAGGTGGAGGTTGGGCCTACAATGAGCAGTTCTTC TRBJ2-1 NA TRBV7-2 NA
CASSQSYGPYNEQFF TGTGCCAGCAGCCAAAGTTACGGTCCTTACAATGAGCAGTTCTTC TRBJ2-1 NA TRBV7-2 NA
CASSIQDSGEQYF TGTGCCAGCAGCATACAGGATTCCGGGGAGCAGTACTTC TRBJ2-7 NA TRBV7-2 NA
CSATAGTGNTEAFF TGCAGTGCTACGGCCGGGACAGGAAACACTGAAGCTTTCTTT TRBJ1-1 TRBD1 TRBV20-1 many
CASSQSSGTRRTDTQYF TGTGCCAGCTCCCAATCCTCCGGGACACGCCGCACAGATACGCAGTATTTT TRBJ2-3 NA TRBV18 many
CASSLAGAYNEQFF TGCGCCAGCAGCTTGGCCGGTGCCTACAATGAGCAGTTCTTC TRBJ2-1 NA TRBV5-1 few
CATSISGLSYNEQFF TGTGCCACCAGCATTAGCGGGCTCTCCTACAATGAGCAGTTCTTC TRBJ2-1 TRBD2 TRBV24-1 NA
CASSLGAGGPSDTQYF TGCGCCAGCAGCTTGGGGGCGGGAGGGCCCTCAGATACGCAGTATTTT TRBJ2-3 TRBD2 TRBV5-1 few
CSTTQGIEQFF TGCAGTACCACACAGGGGATTGAGCAGTTCTTC TRBJ2-1 TRBD1 TRBV20-1 few